What follows are 18 T cell receptor beta chains derived from one specimen sequenced in a study of T cells in Graves' hyperthyroidism and ophthalmopathy. From RNA transcripts, TCR beta CDR3 regions were amplified. A first-round RT-PCR of the TCR CDR3 used the HTBI primer set. TCRdb used MiXCR to reprocess the multiplex PCR reads, holding one entry per CDR3 protein. The sample records about 200,000 distinct CDR3 sequences, around 17% being singletons. The sequencing input was blood. The receptor set was obtained from a woman in her fifties or sixties with Graves' hyperthyroidism.

In this sample, this clonotype turned up many times. V is TRBV16 and J is TRBJ1-2; D is ambiguous. The germline V gene encodes CDR1 KGHSY and CDR2 FQNENV. Trimming removed 0 bases from V and 0 bases from J, with 14 bases in between. CDR3 size: 17 residues. Here the CDR3 reads CASSQSSAGYANYGYTF. The CDR3 coding sequence is TGTGCCAGCAGCCAATCCTCGGCGGGTTATGCTAACTATGGCTACACCTTC.

The rearrangement joins TRBV14 to TRBJ2-5, with TRBD2 as a possible D gene (5 bases). There are 14 residues in the CDR3. CDR1 SGHDN and CDR2 FVKESK come from the germline V gene. The V end was cut by 2 bases, the J end by 7 bases, with 14 bases between. In DNA form, the CDR3 reads TGTGCCAGCAGCCAATCGGGGATTAAGGGGACCCAGTACTTC. This codes for CASSQSGIKGTQYF.

In its sample, this clonotype was seen many times. V gene TRBV20-1 combines with J gene TRBJ2-7; D possibly uses TRBD1 or TRBD2 (6 bases each). Germline V gene sequence: CDR1 DFQATT, CDR2 SNEGSKA (reference sequence). There are 15 residues in the CDR3. Trimming took off 0 bases at V and 3 bases at J, with 15 bases between the two ends. The CDR3 region is CSARDMRGDLYEQYF. In DNA, the CDR3 is TGCAGTGCTAGAGATATGAGGGGGGATCTCTACGAGCAGTACTTC.

The CDR3 DNA reads as TGTGCCAGCAGCTCGACTAGCGGGAGGCGTGGCACAGATACGCAGTATTTT. This translates into CASSSTSGRRGTDTQYF. The chain combines TRBV5-4 with TRBJ2-3; 13 bases line up with TRBD2. Trimming at V came to 3 bases and at J to 1 base, leaving 5 bases not matched to a gene. The CDR3 consists of 17 residues. The V gene's germline CDR1 is SGHNT and CDR2 YYREEE (reference sequence).

This clonotype was detected ten times or more. V usage is TRBV27 and J usage is TRBJ2-5; 9 positions match TRBD1. Germline V lookup: CDR1 MNHEY, CDR2 SMNVEV (reference sequence). V lost 0 bases, J lost 5 bases, and 4 bases stayed unmatched. There are 15 residues in the CDR3. CDR3 nucleotide sequence: TGTGCCAGCAGTTTATCGGGACAGGGTAGTGAGACCCAGTACTTC. It yields the protein CASSLSGQGSETQYF.

This clonotype appeared a single time. The V and J genes are TRBV5-1 and TRBJ2-7, with D possibly being TRBD1 or TRBD2 (5 bases each). Germline V lookup: CDR1 SGHRS, CDR2 YFSETQ. The CDR3 contains 14 residues. V was pared by 0 bases and J by 7 bases, with 14 bases between. The CDR3 DNA is TGCGCCAGCAGCTTGGATGAAGGGGAGAGGGAGCAGTACTTC. Encoded protein: CASSLDEGEREQYF.

The rearrangement uses TRBV28 and TRBJ2-4, with 9 bases fitting TRBD2. TRBJ2-1 explains the end of the DNA better; the J call may be wrong. The CDR3 runs 17 residues. The germline CDR1 and CDR2 sequences are MDHEN and SYDVKM. The CDR3 loop is CASSLGRSGSGRDIQFF. In DNA, the CDR3 is TGTGCCAGCAGTTTGGGCCGCTCGGGTAGCGGGAGAGACATTCAGTTCTTC.

About this clonotype: This sequence may be a read error, since a much larger clone differs from it by one base. This sequence joins TRBV20-1 and TRBJ2-7; 11 bases match TRBD2. Germline V gene lookup returns CDR1 DFQATT and CDR2 SNEGSKA (reference sequence). The CDR3 contains 14 residues. V was pared by 7 bases and J by 5 bases, with 10 bases of the junction left unmatched. The CDR3 loop is CSVIIPSGRNEQYF. Here the CDR3 DNA reads TGCAGTGTTATTATTCCTAGCGGGAGGAACGAGCAGTACTTC.

This clonotype showed up many times. The V gene is TRBV27, the J gene TRBJ2-7; D is ambiguous. Germline V gene sequence: CDR1 MNHEY, CDR2 SMNVEV (reference sequence). The CDR3 extends over 13 amino acids. Trimming pared 2 bases from V and 1 base from J, leaving 6 bases between. This CDR3 reads CASSLKVSYEQYF. The CDR3 DNA reads TGTGCCAGCAGTTTAAAGGTTTCCTACGAGCAGTACTTC.

The CDR3 nucleotides read TGTGCCAGCACACCACCCTTCAGGGGGGGGACTGAAGCTTTCTTT. Translation: CASTPPFRGGTEAFF. The rearrangement joins TRBV12-3 or TRBV12-4 to TRBJ1-1; 7 bases fit TRBD1. CDR3 length equals 15 residues. V shed 7 bases and J 5 bases; nucleotides not matched to a gene: 13.

This clonotype has more than one count but fewer than ten. V and J are TRBV7-9 and TRBJ1-1, with D unresolved. CDR3 size: 15 residues. The V end was cut by 3 bases, the J end by 1 base, with 12 bases between. Germline loops: CDR1 SEHNR, CDR2 FQNEAQ (reference sequence). DNA for the CDR3: TGTGCCAGCAGCTTGCGAAGGGTGGGGAACACTGAAGCTTTCTTT. Translated: CASSLRRVGNTEAFF.

This clonotype showed up just a few times. The rearrangement joins TRBV20-1 to TRBJ2-2; 14 bases map to TRBD2. This CDR3 is 16 amino acids long. With 5 bases clipped from V and 3 bases from J, the junction kept 5 bases outside the gene matches. CDR1 is DFQATT, CDR2 SNEGSKA, per germline (reference sequence). The CDR3 spells CSAGGLAGEYTGELFF. The CDR3 coding sequence is TGCAGTGCTGGGGGACTAGCGGGAGAGTACACCGGGGAGCTGTTTTTT.

This clonotype was counted many times. The chain carries TRBV27 and TRBJ2-3, with a tentative D call TRBD1 (6 bases). V dropped 8 bases and J dropped 0 bases, with 12 bases sitting between them. The CDR3 extends over 14 amino acids. Germline CDR1 reads MNHEY; CDR2 reads SMNVEV (reference sequence). This CDR3 is CASRTDFSTDTQYF. The CDR3, as DNA: TGTGCCAGCCGGACAGACTTTAGCACAGATACGCAGTATTTT.

This clonotype came up many times. The chain combines TRBV5-1 with TRBJ2-1, with TRBD2 matching over 16 bases. There are 20 residues in the CDR3. Germline V lookup: CDR1 SGHRS, CDR2 YFSETQ. V lost 4 bases to trimming and J lost 0 bases; unmatched junction nucleotides: 10. The CDR3, as DNA: TGCGCCAGCAGCCTTGAGGGACTAGCGGGAGGGCCCGGCTCCTACAATGAGCAGTTCTTC. This encodes CASSLEGLAGGPGSYNEQFF.

A few counts support this clonotype. The J gene is TRBJ1-1, the V gene TRBV20-1; D is unclear. This CDR3 comprises 14 residues. Germline values: CDR1 DFQATT, CDR2 SNEGSKA (reference sequence). V was cut by 5 bases and J by 4 bases, with 17 bases left in between. This CDR3 reads CSAASPRGLTEAFF. The CDR3 region has the DNA TGCAGTGCTGCCAGCCCCCGCGGACTCACTGAAGCTTTCTTT.

Regarding this clonotype: A much bigger clone sits one base away, suggesting this may be a read error. The genes are TRBV11-2 and TRBJ2-5; perhaps D is TRBD1 or TRBD2 (6 bases each). CDR1 and CDR2 from the germline V gene are SGHAT and FQNNGV. With 5 bases removed from V and 5 bases from J, the gap between germline ends came to 18 bases. This CDR3 contains 15 residues. The CDR3 spells CASSVRGADWETQYF. The CDR3 DNA follows: TGTGCCAGCAGCGTTAGGGGGGCAGATTGGGAGACCCAGTACTTC.

This clonotype was counted many times. The rearrangement uses TRBV27 and TRBJ1-5, with 10 bases identical to TRBD1. The trim removed 5 bases at V and 2 bases at J, leaving 3 bases unmatched. From germline, CDR1 is MNHEY and CDR2 SMNVEV (reference sequence). The length of the CDR3 is 15 residues. CDR3 sequence: CASSPGQGGNQPQHF. CDR3 sequence (DNA): TGTGCCAGCAGTCCTGGACAGGGGGGCAATCAGCCCCAGCATTTT.

This clonotype was seen a few times. The rearrangement joins TRBV29-1 to TRBJ2-5; perhaps TRBD1 as D (5 bases). This CDR3 spans 13 amino acids. The germline gives CDR1 SQVTM, CDR2 ANQGSEA. Trimming stripped 3 bases from V and 3 bases from J, with 11 bases between. The CDR3 DNA sequence: TGCAGCGTTGATCGGACAAAAGAAGAGACCCAGTACTTC. Its translation is CSVDRTKEETQYF.